This T cell receptor beta chain was recorded in a study of spatial heterogeneity in lung cancer. The V segment lost 5 bases and the J segment 6 bases; nucleotides outside the gene matches: 15. Germline lookup yields CDR1 MNHEY and CDR2 SVGAGI. CDR3 length: 16 amino acids. The sample's time point: sample taken at primary tumor resection. The sequenced material consisted of unsorted whole RNA from tumor, nontumor lung or frozen PBMC. From the 5' RACE reads, TCRdb called clonotypes with MiXCR, one entry per CDR3 protein. The sample has about 10,000 distinct CDR3 sequences, about 3.5% seen once; the top ten hold around 50%. This clonotype was observed a handful of times. This beta chain appears as a stray read in a library generated for alpha chains; its size is not informative.

This chain uses TRBV6-5 with TRBJ1-1, with TRBD1 matching 7 bases. This TCR was sampled from a female donor with early-stage non-small cell lung cancer. Sequencing used PBMCs, obtained at surgery. CDR3 nucleotide sequence: TGTGCCAGCAGTAACAGCAGGGGGGCGGTTAATTCTGAAGCTTTCTTT. It yields the protein CASSNSRGAVNSEAFF.